This paragraph reports one T cell receptor beta chain. Trimming cost V 1 base and J 7 bases, with 8 bases left between them. Germline assignment: CDR1 SGHTA and CDR2 FQGNSA. The CDR3 runs to 13 residues. Measured with immunoSEQ multiplex PCR; TCRdb has only the in-frame clones, and not every one. This sample has about 24,000 clones, with roughly 85% found just once. This sample was taken from a study of T cells in narcolepsy. The rearrangement links TRBV7-2 to TRBJ1-5, with D unresolved. Sequencing used memory (CD45RA-) CD4+ T cells from blood. The TCR sequence derives from a human donor in good health. CDR3 nucleotides: TGTGCCAGCAGCTTAGAGGGAGAACAGCCCCAGCATTTT. As protein: CASSLEGEQPQHF.